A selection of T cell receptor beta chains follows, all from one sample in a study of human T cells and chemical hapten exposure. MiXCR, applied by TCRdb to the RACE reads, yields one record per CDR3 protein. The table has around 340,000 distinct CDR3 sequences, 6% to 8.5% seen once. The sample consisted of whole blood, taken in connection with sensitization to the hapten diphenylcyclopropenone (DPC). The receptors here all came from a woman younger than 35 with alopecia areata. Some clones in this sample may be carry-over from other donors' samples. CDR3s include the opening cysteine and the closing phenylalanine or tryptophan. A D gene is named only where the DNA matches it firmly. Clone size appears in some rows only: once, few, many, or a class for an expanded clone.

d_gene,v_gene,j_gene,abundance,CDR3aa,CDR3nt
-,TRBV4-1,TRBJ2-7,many,CASSQVGGGVRIEYF,TGCGCCAGCAGCCAAGTGGGGGGGGGCGTCAGAATTGAGTACTTC
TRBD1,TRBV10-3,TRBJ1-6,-,CAISLGTDNSPLHF,TGTGCCATCAGTTTAGGGACAGACAATTCACCCCTCCACTTT
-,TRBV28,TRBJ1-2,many,CASTEIVNYGYTF,TGTGCCAGCACGGAGATAGTTAACTATGGCTACACCTTC
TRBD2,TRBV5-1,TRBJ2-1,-,CASSPGTSGGIEQFF,TGCGCCAGCAGCCCCGGGACTAGCGGGGGGATTGAGCAGTTCTTC
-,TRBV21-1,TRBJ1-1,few,CASSNTERDSTNTEAFF,TGTGCCAGCAGCAATACCGAACGGGACAGCACAAACACTGAAGCTTTCTTT
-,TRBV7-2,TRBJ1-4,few,CASSPTNNEKLFF,TGTGCCAGCAGCCCCACCAATAATGAAAAACTGTTTTTT
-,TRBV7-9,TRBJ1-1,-,CASSFTAGENTEAFF,TGTGCCAGCAGCTTTACTGCGGGGGAAAACACTGAAGCTTTCTTT
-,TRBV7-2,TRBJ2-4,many,CASSRDASAIQNIQYF,TGTGCCAGCAGCCGAGACGCGAGCGCGATTCAAAACATTCAGTACTTC
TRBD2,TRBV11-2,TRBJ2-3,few,CASSFGSGGPGTDTQYF,TGTGCCAGCAGCTTCGGTAGCGGGGGGCCGGGCACAGATACGCAGTATTTT
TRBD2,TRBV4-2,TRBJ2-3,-,CASSLSLAGVDTQYF,TGTGCCAGCAGCCTGTCGCTAGCGGGGGTCGATACGCAGTATTTT
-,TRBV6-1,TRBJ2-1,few,CASSPSLEVNEQFF,TGTGCCAGCAGTCCCTCCCTAGAAGTCAATGAGCAGTTCTTC
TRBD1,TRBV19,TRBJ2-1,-,CASSTPGQGTYNEQFF,TGTGCCAGTAGTACGCCGGGACAGGGGACCTACAATGAGCAGTTCTTC
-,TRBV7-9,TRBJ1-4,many,CASSLAWPATNEKLFF,TGTGCCAGCAGCTTAGCGTGGCCTGCAACTAATGAAAAACTGTTTTTT
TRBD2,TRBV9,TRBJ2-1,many,CASSVGAAGDGEQFF,TGTGCCAGCAGCGTAGGGGCTGCGGGGGACGGTGAGCAGTTCTTC
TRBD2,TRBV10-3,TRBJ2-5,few,CAISESAGGYQETQYF,TGTGCCATCAGTGAGTCGGCGGGGGGTTACCAAGAGACCCAGTACTTC
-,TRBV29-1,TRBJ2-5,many,CSGTGGEETQYF,TGCAGCGGTACCGGAGGGGAAGAGACCCAGTACTTC
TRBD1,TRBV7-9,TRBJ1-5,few,CASSTHRDRGGNNQPQHF,TGTGCCAGCAGCACACACCGGGACAGGGGGGGTAACAATCAGCCCCAGCATTTT
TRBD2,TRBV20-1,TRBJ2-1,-,CSATSGGYNEQFF,TGCAGTGCTACTAGCGGGGGTTACAATGAGCAGTTCTTC
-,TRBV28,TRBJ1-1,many,CASSLMATEAFF,TGTGCCAGCAGTTTAATGGCGACTGAAGCTTTCTTT
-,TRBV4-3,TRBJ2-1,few,CASSHQFGHSYNEQFF,TGCGCCAGCAGCCATCAGTTTGGGCACTCCTACAATGAGCAGTTCTTC
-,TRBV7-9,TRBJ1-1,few,CASSTQNRAWTEAFF,TGTGCCAGCAGCACCCAAAACAGGGCGTGGACTGAAGCTTTCTTT
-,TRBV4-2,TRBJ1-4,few,CASSVGPQLDEKLFF,TGTGCCAGCAGCGTCGGGCCCCAGTTAGATGAAAAACTGTTTTTT
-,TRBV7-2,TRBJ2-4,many,CASSLGLGQAKNIQYF,TGTGCCAGCAGCTTAGGGTTGGGGCAGGCCAAAAACATTCAGTACTTC
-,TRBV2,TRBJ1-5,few,CASSEEGVGNQPQHF,TGTGCCAGCAGTGAAGAAGGTGTGGGCAATCAGCCCCAGCATTTT
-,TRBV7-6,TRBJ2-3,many,CASSLPGHGGPTDTQYF,TGTGCCAGCAGCTTACCTGGACACGGCGGGCCCACAGATACGCAGTATTTT
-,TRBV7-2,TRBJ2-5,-,CASSLARIDETQYF,TGTGCCAGCAGCTTAGCAAGGATCGATGAGACCCAGTACTTC
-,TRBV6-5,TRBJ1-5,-,CASSYSGIPNQPQHF,TGTGCCAGCAGTTACTCCGGAATCCCAAATCAGCCCCAGCATTTT
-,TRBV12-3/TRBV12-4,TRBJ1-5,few,CASSLKKEQPQHF,TGTGCCAGCAGTTTAAAGAAGGAGCAGCCCCAGCATTTT
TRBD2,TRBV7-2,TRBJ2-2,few,CASSPPGLATGELFF,TGTGCCAGCAGCCCACCGGGACTAGCTACCGGGGAGCTGTTTTTT
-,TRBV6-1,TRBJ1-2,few,CASSDHGYTF,TGTGCCAGCAGTGACCACGGCTACACCTTC
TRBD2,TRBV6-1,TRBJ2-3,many,CASSRYSGGAPGTDTQYF,TGTGCCAGCAGTCGTTACAGCGGGGGGGCTCCCGGCACAGATACGCAGTATTTT
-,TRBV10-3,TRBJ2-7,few,CAISDPTYGGEEQYF,TGTGCCATCAGTGACCCGACATACGGAGGGGAGGAGCAGTACTTC
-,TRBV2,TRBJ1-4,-,CASSEAGGLATNEKLFF,TGTGCCAGCAGTGAAGCGGGGGGCCTCGCAACTAATGAAAAACTGTTTTTT
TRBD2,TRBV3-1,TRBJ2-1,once,CASSQERGGNEQFF,TGTGCCAGCAGCCAAGAGCGGGGGGGGAATGAGCAGTTCTTC
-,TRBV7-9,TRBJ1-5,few,CASSSDQVQHF,TGTGCCAGCAGTTCGGACCAGGTGCAGCATTTT
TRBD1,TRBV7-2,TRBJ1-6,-,CASSLEGDRGSPLHF,TGTGCCAGCAGCTTAGAGGGGGACAGGGGTTCACCCCTCCACTTT
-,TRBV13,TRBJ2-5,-,CASSLGTGGKTQYF,TGTGCCAGCAGCTTAGGTACAGGCGGAAAGACCCAGTACTTC
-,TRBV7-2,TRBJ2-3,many,CASSLIGISSTDTQYF,TGTGCCAGCAGCTTAATTGGCATTTCTAGCACAGATACGCAGTATTTT
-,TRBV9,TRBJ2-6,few,CASSAGGVPSANVLTF,TGTGCCAGCAGCGCAGGGGGGGTTCCTTCAGCCAACGTCCTGACTTTC
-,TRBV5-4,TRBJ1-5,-,CASFEPGRGTSSNQPQHF,TGTGCCAGCTTCGAACCGGGACGGGGAACGAGTAGCAATCAGCCCCAGCATTTT
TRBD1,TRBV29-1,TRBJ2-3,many,CSGAGGSTDTQYF,TGCAGCGGGGCAGGGGGCTCGACAGATACGCAGTATTTT
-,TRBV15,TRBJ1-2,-,CATSRDSVQGNYGYTF,TGTGCCACCAGCAGAGATAGTGTACAGGGCAACTATGGCTACACCTTC
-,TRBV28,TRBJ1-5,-,CASSLVTGHQPQHF,TGTGCCAGCAGTTTAGTCACGGGCCATCAGCCCCAGCATTTT
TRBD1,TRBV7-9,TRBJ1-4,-,CASSSLGGGTGATNEKLFF,TGTGCCAGCAGCTCCCTAGGGGGAGGGACAGGGGCAACTAATGAAAAACTGTTTTTT
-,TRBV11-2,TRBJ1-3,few,CASSLGPPSPIYF,TGTGCCAGCAGCTTAGGCCCCCCCAGCCCCATATATTTT
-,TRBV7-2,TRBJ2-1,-,CASSLGTGSSYNEQFF,TGTGCCAGCAGCTTAGGAACAGGGAGCTCCTACAATGAGCAGTTCTTC
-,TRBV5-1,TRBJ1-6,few,CASSLDNYNSPLHF,TGCGCCAGCAGCTTGGACAACTATAATTCACCCCTCCACTTT
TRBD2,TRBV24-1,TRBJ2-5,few,CATSDLNLAGEETQYF,TGTGCCACCAGTGATTTGAACCTAGCGGGGGAAGAGACCCAGTACTTC
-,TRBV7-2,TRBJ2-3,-,CASSLVLPGDTQYF,TGTGCCAGCAGCTTAGTCCTCCCGGGAGATACGCAGTATTTT
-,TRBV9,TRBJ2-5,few,CASSSVGTQGGETQYF,TGTGCCAGCAGCTCCGTGGGGACCCAGGGGGGAGAGACCCAGTACTTC
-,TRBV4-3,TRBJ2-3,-,CASSQDLRSGGATDTQYF,TGCGCCAGCAGCCAAGATCTCCGGTCAGGGGGGGCGACAGATACGCAGTATTTT
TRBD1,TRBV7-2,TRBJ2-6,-,CASSFRDRVFSGANVLTF,TGTGCCAGCAGCTTCCGGGACAGGGTCTTCTCTGGGGCCAACGTCCTGACTTTC
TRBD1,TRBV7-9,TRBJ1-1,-,CASSSPGQTTEAFF,TGTGCCAGCAGCTCGCCGGGACAGACCACTGAAGCTTTCTTT
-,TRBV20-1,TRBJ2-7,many,CSANRERHEQYF,TGCAGTGCCAACAGGGAAAGGCACGAGCAGTACTTC
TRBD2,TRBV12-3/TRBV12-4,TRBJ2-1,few,CASERAGGPPEQFF,TGTGCCAGCGAAAGGGCGGGGGGCCCCCCTGAGCAGTTCTTC
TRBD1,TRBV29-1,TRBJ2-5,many,CSVVRDRAETQYF,TGCAGCGTCGTCCGAGACAGGGCAGAGACCCAGTACTTC
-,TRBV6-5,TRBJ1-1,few,CASSYGGRAFF,TGTGCCAGCAGTTATGGGGGGAGGGCTTTCTTT